The text below deals with one T cell receptor beta chain. What it recognizes is unknown. Repertoires were generated with immunoSEQ multiplex PCR, while TCRdb's copy carries only in-frame clones and drops some. This table has around 30,000 clones, approximately 76% appearing once. The V segment lost 3 bases and the J segment 3 bases; nucleotides outside the gene matches: 2. The CDR3 is 13 residues long. Germline V gene data show CDR1 as KGHSH and CDR2 as LQKENI. The sample belongs to a study of vaccination effects on CD4 cells after COVID-19. Study-wide points: Late post-vaccination samples showed marked contraction of infection- and vaccine-induced clones. In vaccinees who were healthy, merely 1 out of 255 vaccine-induced clones cross-reacted with common cold coronaviruses.

ViraFEST expansion of antigen-specific CD4+ T cells with viral peptide pools preceded sequencing. Upon completion of 10 to 11 days in culture, CD4+ T cells were isolated. Each participant was given two doses of one vaccine (BNT162b2 or mRNA-1273). Each culture well received approximately 2 million PBMC. These cells were then cultured in IMDM with approximately 10 IU/ml IL-2 and about 9.4 ug/ml peptides. The sample consisted of CD4+ T cells from PBMCs cultured with HCoV-229E spike peptides, taken after COVID-19 vaccination. This chain connects TRBV18 to TRBJ2-7, with 7 bases lining up with TRBD1. The receptor's source is a human donor who received a COVID-19 vaccine. CDR3 nucleotide sequence: TGTGCCAGCTCACCGGGACAGAACTACGAGCAGTACTTC. Translated, it gives CASSPGQNYEQYF.